Shown below are 4 T cell receptor beta chains from a single sample sequenced in a study of cytomegalovirus exposure and HLA in healthy donors. Primers: 60 Vbeta forward and 13 Jbeta reverse. Sequencing used immunoSEQ multiplex PCR; TCRdb keeps in-frame clones, though not all of them. The sample has about 130,000 clones, 81% seen once. Sequenced input: PBMCs. These receptors all stem from a woman aged 25 to 39 in good health and CMV-seronegative.

The rearrangement joins TRBV18 to TRBJ2-3; no clear D. The CDR3 length is 13 residues. Germline CDR1 and CDR2: KGHSH and LQKENI. V lost 3 bases, J lost 2 bases, and 6 bases lay in between. The CDR3 DNA sequence: TGTGCCAGCTCACCCCAGTCCACAGATACGCAGTATTTT. Translated: CASSPQSTDTQYF.

This clone was counted between two and nine times. V gene TRBV29-1 combines with J gene TRBJ2-7; tentative D call: TRBD1 (5 bases). V was cut by 4 bases and J by 2 bases, with 12 bases left in between. Germline CDR1 and CDR2: SQVTM and ANQGSEA. The CDR3 runs to 13 residues. In nucleotides, the CDR3 is TGCAGCGTTGCGACCAGGGCCACCTACGAGCAGTACTTC. Amino acid sequence: CSVATRATYEQYF.

The chain has TRBV6-1 and TRBJ1-2; 8 bases align to TRBD1. The CDR3 contains 15 residues. Trimming at V came to 6 bases and at J to 0 bases, leaving 6 bases not matched to a gene. CDR1 is MNHNS, CDR2 SASEGT, per germline. The DNA for the CDR3 is TGTGCCAGCAGGGACAGGGTATCGGCTAACTATGGCTACACCTTC. Its protein product is CASRDRVSANYGYTF.

The chain combines TRBV19 with TRBJ1-1; 7 nucleotides align to TRBD1. Germline CDR1 reads LNHDA; CDR2 reads SQIVND (reference sequence). The CDR3 has 15 residues. Trimming at V came to 6 bases and at J to 5 bases, leaving 12 bases not matched to a gene. The CDR3 reads CASSQYALQGTEAFF. The CDR3 DNA reads as TGTGCCAGTAGCCAATACGCACTACAGGGGACTGAAGCTTTCTTT.